Listed below are T cell receptor beta chains from one sample, sequenced in a study of blood T cell repertoires in COVID-19. The repertoire was sequenced with immunoSEQ multiplex PCR; TCRdb's copy has only in-frame clones and lacks some. The sample has roughly 200,000 clones, 79% seen once. What was sequenced was peripheral blood. Source of these receptors: a woman in her thirties or forties with COVID-19, enrolled during active disease. The CDR3 runs from the conserved cysteine through the conserved F or W. The D gene is left open where the match is weak. Not all rows give a size; the values are once, few, many and, for expanded clones, a class.

j_call	clone_size	d_call	v_call	cdr3_nt	cdr3_aa
TRBJ1-4	NA	TRBD1	TRBV3-1/TRBV3-2	TGTGCCAGCACCGCCGGACAGGCAACTAATGAAAAACTGTTTTTT	CASTAGQATNEKLFF
TRBJ1-2	NA	NA	TRBV6-5	TGTGCCAGCAGTTATACAGGGCCCCATGGCTACACCTTC	CASSYTGPHGYTF
TRBJ2-7	NA	NA	TRBV24-1	TGTGCCTCCCCCGCAGGGGCCTACGAGCAGTACTTC	CASPAGAYEQYF
TRBJ2-3	few	TRBD2	TRBV7-2	TGTGCCAGCAGGCGGGGGAACACAGATACGCAGTATTTT	CASRRGNTDTQYF
TRBJ2-5	few	TRBD2	TRBV24-1	TGTGCCACCAGTGATGGGCGGGAGTTCGGAGAGACCCAGTACTTC	CATSDGREFGETQYF
TRBJ1-2	NA	TRBD1	TRBV5-6	TGTGCCAGCAGCTTATTAACCGGGACAGGGAGGTCCCTTGGCTACACCTTC	CASSLLTGTGRSLGYTF
TRBJ1-2	NA	NA	TRBV5-1	TGCGCCAGCAGCTTGGGGCAGGTCGAGTATGGCTACACCTTC	CASSLGQVEYGYTF
TRBJ2-7	NA	TRBD1	TRBV7-3	TGTGCCAGCAGCTTACAGGGGGCGGACGAGCAGTACTTC	CASSLQGADEQYF
TRBJ1-4	few	TRBD1	TRBV11-2	TGTGCCAGCAGCCCTGACAGGGAGGTACGAAATGAAAAACTGTTTTTT	CASSPDREVRNEKLFF
TRBJ2-2	few	NA	TRBV7-8	TGTGCCAGCAGCTTAGTTGACAGCCACACCGGGGAGCTGTTTTTT	CASSLVDSHTGELFF
TRBJ2-7	NA	TRBD1	TRBV6-5	TGTGCCAGCAGAGCCGGGACAGGGGGCTACCACGAGCAGTACTTC	CASRAGTGGYHEQYF